This TCR beta chain was observed in a study of shared clonotypes between healthy human individuals. Study-level background: Each donor's CD4 naive and CD4 memory cells filled three plates apiece, CD8 naive two, and CD8 memory one.

Turning to this clone: What it recognizes is unknown.

Here immunoSEQ multiplex PCR was the method, and the copy in TCRdb shows in-frame clones only, minus some. Among millions of clones listed, approximately 93% were seen once. Study outcomes and limitations: A reduction in generation probabilities was seen for non-shared clonotypes relative to those shared by all four donors. Clonotypes that were shared across four donors made up around 5.5% of naive CD4 clonotypes.

Germline V gives CDR1 SGHVS, CDR2 FNYEAQ. V gave up 1 base and J gave up 1 base, with 13 bases separating them. This CDR3 comprises 16 residues. Division of CD4+ cells produced a CD45RA+ naive subset and a CD45RA-negative memory subset. The chain has TRBV7-6 and TRBJ1-1, with no clear D. This clonotype was sampled from a man between 18 and 35 years old in good health. Some clones in this sample may be carry-over from other donors' samples. Sequencing was performed on naive CD4+ T cells from PBMCs. Documented subset: CD45RA+ positively selected. The CDR3 coding sequence is TGTGCCAGCAGCTTAGTTGGGAAGGGAGCGAACACTGAAGCTTTCTTT. Translated: CASSLVGKGANTEAFF. Looking up the rest from reference TRBV7-6 and TRBJ1-1 gives the full variable domain: GAGVSQSPRYKVTKRGQDVALRCDPISGHVSLYWYRQALGQGPEFLTYFNYEAQQDKSGLPNDRFSAERPEGSISTLTIQRTEQRDSAMYRCASSLVGKGANTEAFFGQGTRLTVV.